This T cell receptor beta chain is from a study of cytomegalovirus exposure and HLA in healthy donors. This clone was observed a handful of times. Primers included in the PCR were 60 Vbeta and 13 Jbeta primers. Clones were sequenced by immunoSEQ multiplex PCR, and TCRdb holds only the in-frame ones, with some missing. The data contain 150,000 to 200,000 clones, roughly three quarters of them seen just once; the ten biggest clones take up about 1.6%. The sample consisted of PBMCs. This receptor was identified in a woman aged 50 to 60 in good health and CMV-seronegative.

Here the CDR3 reads CASSSTTGTKVYGYTF. CDR3 DNA sequence: TGTGCCAGCAGTAGCACGACAGGGACCAAGGTCTATGGCTACACCTTC. This chain connects TRBV6-6 to TRBJ1-2, with TRBD1 matching 7 bases. The V segment lost 5 bases and the J segment 4 bases; nucleotides outside the gene matches: 13. Per the germline V gene, CDR1 is MNHNY and CDR2 is SVGAGI (reference sequence). CDR3 size: 16 residues.